Below, 22 T cell receptor beta chains from the same sample are listed, as sequenced in a study of CD8 T cells in Susac syndrome. After extraction with the RNeasy kit, roughly 0.45 to 1 ug of the RNA was reverse transcribed using random hexamers. TCRdb used MiXCR to reprocess the immunoSEQ multiplex PCR reads, holding one entry per CDR3 protein. The table shows roughly 150,000 distinct CDR3 sequences, with just over 90% occurring only once. Sequenced material: CD4+ T cells from PBMCs. Receptor source: a human donor in good health.

The rearrangement links TRBV15 to TRBJ2-7; D possibly corresponds to TRBD2 (6 bases). Germline V gene lookup returns CDR1 LNHNV and CDR2 YYDKDF (reference sequence). V was shortened by 0 bases and J by 4 bases, with 16 bases between the two germline ends. The CDR3 totals 16 residues. As DNA, the CDR3 is TGTGCCACCAGCAGAGATAGGGGACTCCCACCGTACGAGCAGTACTTC. It translates to CATSRDRGLPPYEQYF.

The sample holds a few counts of this clonotype. The chain is built from TRBV4-2 and TRBJ1-1; no definite D call. This CDR3 region has 14 residues. From germline, CDR1 is LGHNA and CDR2 YNFKEQ. V dropped 2 bases and J dropped 2 bases, with 9 bases sitting between them. This CDR3 is CASSQTVANTEAFF. In DNA, the CDR3 is TGTGCCAGCAGCCAAACAGTGGCTAACACTGAAGCTTTCTTT.

The chain links TRBV5-1 to TRBJ2-7, with D unclear. Germline V CDR1 and CDR2: SGHRS, YFSETQ. CDR3 length: 14 amino acids. V lost 4 bases and J lost 6, with 17 bases in between. The CDR3 DNA reads TGCGCCAGCAGCGAGTCCACCGGAAGGAGCGAGCAGTACTTC. It is translated as CASSESTGRSEQYF.

This chain uses TRBV6-6 with TRBJ2-5, with 8 bases aligning to TRBD2. CDR3 size: 16 residues. Germline CDR1 and CDR2: MNHNY and SVGAGI (reference sequence). V lost 0 bases to trimming and J lost 6 bases; unmatched junction nucleotides: 9. The CDR3 spells CASSYSSGSDGKTQYF. CDR3 sequence (DNA): TGTGCCAGCAGTTACTCGAGCGGGAGCGACGGAAAGACCCAGTACTTC.

The chain recombines TRBV7-2 with TRBJ1-1; unclear D gene. CDR1 is SGHTA, CDR2 FQGNSA, per germline. V lost 3 bases and J 1 base, leaving 6 bases between the germline ends. This CDR3 has 13 amino acids. CDR3 DNA: TGTGCCAGCAGCTTCGCAGGGAACACTGAAGCTTTCTTT. This encodes CASSFAGNTEAFF.

The chain carries TRBV7-2 and TRBJ1-1; no definite D call. With 3 bases removed from V and 2 bases from J, the gap between germline ends came to 10 bases. Germline lookup yields CDR1 SGHTA and CDR2 FQGNSA. The CDR3 totals 14 residues. Written as DNA, the CDR3 is TGTGCCAGCAGCTTCTTCGACAAAAACACTGAAGCTTTCTTT. Its protein is CASSFFDKNTEAFF. The whole variable domain, remainder taken from reference TRBV7-2 and TRBJ1-1, is GAGVSQSPSNKVTEKGKDVELRCDPISGHTALYWYRQSLGQGLEFLIYFQGNSAPDKSGLPSDRFSAERTGGSVSTLTIQRTQQEDSAVYLCASSFFDKNTEAFFGQGTRLTVV.

V is TRBV7-2 and J is TRBJ1-5; the D gene is possibly TRBD1 (5 bases). Germline V gene lookup returns CDR1 SGHTA and CDR2 FQGNSA. V lost 3 bases and J lost 9, with 15 bases in between. The CDR3 consists of 14 residues. The CDR3, as DNA: TGTGCCAGCAGCTTGAATGGGGGGGGTCCGCCCCAGCATTTT. It encodes CASSLNGGGPPQHF.

The V and J genes are TRBV7-9 and TRBJ2-3; TRBD2 matches 9 bases. The V segment lost 5 bases and the J segment 1 base; nucleotides outside the gene matches: 7. There are 16 residues in the CDR3. Per the germline V gene, CDR1 is SEHNR and CDR2 is FQNEAQ (reference sequence). CDR3 protein: CASSGDRTSGTDTQYF. CDR3 coding DNA: TGTGCCAGCAGCGGGGACCGGACTAGCGGCACAGATACGCAGTATTTT.

This clonotype was observed a single time. The chain uses TRBV5-1 and TRBJ1-3; 8 bases map to TRBD1. The CDR3 contains 18 residues. Losses at the gene ends were 4 bases for V and 0 bases for J; bases not matched to a gene: 12. The germline CDR1 and CDR2 sequences are SGHRS and YFSETQ. In DNA form, the CDR3 reads TGCGCCAGCAGCCCAGGACAGGGCCTCAACCCCTCTGGAAACACCATATATTTT. This codes for CASSPGQGLNPSGNTIYF.

The chain has TRBV6-5 and TRBJ1-5; D unresolved. This CDR3 has 13 amino acids. Trimming removed 6 bases from V and 6 bases from J, with 12 bases in between. The V gene's germline CDR1 is MNHEY and CDR2 SVGAGI. CDR3 nucleotide sequence: TGTGCCAGCAGCCAGCTCGAGGGTCAGCCCCAGCATTTT. Translation: CASSQLEGQPQHF.

DNA for the CDR3: TGCGCCAGCAGCCGCCAACTAGCGGGTGGAGCCTACGAGCAGTACTTC. Translation gives CASSRQLAGGAYEQYF. V gene TRBV4-1 combines with J gene TRBJ2-7, with TRBD2 matching over 9 bases. Germline loops: CDR1 MGHRA, CDR2 YSYEKL. V shed 4 bases, J shed 2 bases, and the junction held 9 bases outside the gene matches. The CDR3 loop spans 16 amino acids.

V usage is TRBV5-1 and J usage is TRBJ2-1; D not certain. Germline V gene lookup returns CDR1 SGHRS and CDR2 YFSETQ. The length of the CDR3 is 16 residues. The germline V and J ends were trimmed by 1 base and 2 bases, with 13 bases remaining between them. This chain's CDR3 is CASSLPSRSPYNEQFF. DNA of the CDR3: TGCGCCAGCAGCTTGCCCAGTAGAAGTCCCTACAATGAGCAGTTCTTC.

The chain is built from TRBV3-1 and TRBJ2-1, with 9 nucleotides matching TRBD2. CDR3 length: 15 residues. The V and J ends lost 4 bases and 6 bases, in that order; junction bases with no gene match: 7. Germline-derived CDR1 and CDR2 are LGHDT and YNNKEL (reference sequence). The CDR3 protein is CASSPHAGGPNEQFF. DNA for the CDR3: TGTGCCAGCAGCCCCCACGCGGGGGGGCCCAATGAGCAGTTCTTC.

The V and J genes are TRBV11-2 and TRBJ2-3; D uncertain. The CDR3 loop spans 13 amino acids. From germline, CDR1 is SGHAT and CDR2 FQNNGV. Trimming pared 5 bases from V and 6 bases from J, leaving 12 bases between. For the CDR3, the DNA is TGTGCCAGCAGCCTCCCCGGAGTGGATACGCAGTATTTT. This translates into CASSLPGVDTQYF. Full variable domain (rest looked up from reference TRBV11-2 and TRBJ2-3): EAGVAQSPRYKIIEKRQSVAFWCNPISGHATLYWYQQILGQGPKLLIQFQNNGVVDDSQLPKDRFSAERLKGVDSTLKIQPAKLEDSAVYLCASSLPGVDTQYFGPGTRLTVL.

The J gene is TRBJ2-2, the V gene TRBV18; a weak D match, TRBD1 (5 bases). The germline CDR1 and CDR2 sequences are KGHSH and LQKENI. Trimming left V 4 bases short and J 0 bases short, with 12 bases between. This CDR3 is built from 16 residues. CDR3 residues: CASSLTGPANTGELFF. DNA of the CDR3: TGTGCCAGCTCACTCACAGGCCCCGCGAACACCGGGGAGCTGTTTTTT.

V is TRBV2 and J is TRBJ2-1; D possibly uses TRBD1 or TRBD2 (7 bases each). This CDR3 spans 15 amino acids. The germline CDR1 and CDR2 sequences are SNHLY and FYNNEI. Trimming removed 7 bases at V and 2 bases at J, with 15 bases between. CDR3 DNA: TGTGCCAGCACCCAGGGAGGGGGCGCCTACAATGAGCAGTTCTTC. Protein sequence: CASTQGGGAYNEQFF.

The rearrangement links TRBV19 to TRBJ1-4; 8 bases align to TRBD1. Unmatched junction bases numbered 12, after V lost 7 bases and J lost 8 bases. The CDR3 has 15 amino acids. The germline gives CDR1 LNHDA, CDR2 SQIVND (reference sequence). The CDR3 DNA sequence: TGTGCCAGTACCATCCTTACAGGGGGGCGCGAAAAACTGTTTTTT. Translated: CASTILTGGREKLFF.

J is TRBJ2-1 and V is TRBV24-1; D perhaps matches TRBD2 (5 bases). The CDR3 is made up of 17 amino acids. From germline, CDR1 is KGHDR and CDR2 SFDVKD. Trimming cost V 0 bases and J 1 base, with 12 bases left between them. Here the CDR3 DNA reads TGTGCCACCAGTGATTTGATGGCGGGTGCTTCCTACAATGAGCAGTTCTTC. Translated: CATSDLMAGASYNEQFF.

V and J are TRBV9 and TRBJ2-1, with 10 bases that match TRBD2. The CDR3 extends over 16 amino acids. Germline V CDR1 and CDR2: SGDLS, YYNGEE. Trimming at V came to 0 bases and at J to 4 bases, leaving 4 bases not matched to a gene. The CDR3 DNA is TGTGCCAGCAGCGTAGAGGCAGCGGGGGGGTACAATGAGCAGTTCTTC. Protein: CASSVEAAGGYNEQFF.

The chain couples TRBV6-2 or TRBV6-3 to TRBJ2-3, with a weak D call TRBD2 (5 bases). V gave up 2 bases and J gave up 7 bases, with 16 bases separating them. The CDR3 runs to 15 residues. Per the germline V gene, CDR1 is MNHEY and CDR2 is SVGEGT. The CDR3 DNA follows: TGTGCCAGCAGTTACCTCGCGAGTACGGGGAATACGCAGTATTTT. This codes for CASSYLASTGNTQYF.

The chain couples TRBV27 to TRBJ2-7; possibly TRBD2 for D (5 bases). In germline, CDR1 is MNHEY, CDR2 SMNVEV (reference sequence). This CDR3 has 14 residues. Trimming stripped 3 bases from V and 2 bases from J, with 11 bases between. In nucleotides, the CDR3 is TGTGCCAGCAGTTTCAGCGGACCCGCCTACGAGCAGTACTTC. Protein: CASSFSGPAYEQYF.

The CDR3 spells CASSEGWRGLYYEQYF. CDR3 bases: TGTGCCAGCAGTGAGGGTTGGCGGGGGCTTTACTACGAGCAGTACTTC. This chain links TRBV2 with TRBJ2-7; TRBD2 might be the D (7 bases). The CDR3 runs 16 residues. Germline V lookup: CDR1 SNHLY, CDR2 FYNNEI. The germline V and J ends were trimmed by 3 bases and 3 bases, with 18 bases remaining between them.